These 22 T cell receptor beta chains share one sample of origin, sequenced in a study of blood T cells in healthy people across ages. Next came a second PCR, run for about 7 to 12 cycles, which used a sample-barcoded 5' primer along with a J-beta primer mix. Via MiXCR, TCRdb re-called the 5' RACE reads, giving one row per CDR3 protein. The sample shows 550,000 to 750,000 distinct CDR3 sequences, around a fifth of them seen only once. The sequencing sample was made of blood. The receptors were gathered from a man between 65 and 79 years old in good health.

As concerns this clonotype: Mismatch with germline at one junction end may stem from a read error. The chain links TRBV30 to TRBJ2-1, with 13 bases that match TRBD2. The CDR3 extends over 12 amino acids. The germline V gene has CDR1 GTSNPN and CDR2 SVGIG (reference sequence). CDR3 residues: CAWMRTSGSSVF. The DNA for the CDR3 is TGCGCCTGGATGCGGACTAGCGGGAGTTCGGTCTTC.

CDR3 in amino acids: CASSREGWDRYNEQFF. CDR3 bases: TGCGCCAGCAGCCGCGAGGGGTGGGACCGCTACAATGAGCAGTTCTTC. V gene TRBV5-1 combines with J gene TRBJ2-1; D could derive from TRBD1 or TRBD2 (5 bases each). CDR3 length: 16 amino acids. Germline V gene lookup returns CDR1 SGHRS and CDR2 YFSETQ. V lost 4 bases and J 3 bases, leaving 17 bases between the germline ends.

This clonotype was observed a handful of times. The CDR3 reads CSVEEPGQERGGYGYTF. The CDR3 coding sequence is TGCAGCGTTGAAGAGCCGGGACAGGAACGTGGGGGTTATGGCTACACCTTC. The chain couples TRBV29-1 to TRBJ1-2, with TRBD1 matching over 8 bases. The J segment lost 5 bases and the V segment lost 0 bases, leaving 14 bases of the junction unmatched. CDR3 length: 17 residues. The germline V gene encodes CDR1 SQVTM and CDR2 ANQGSEA.

Remarks on this clonotype: The conserved phenylalanine or tryptophan is not found at the CDR3 terminus, so this likely reflects a read error. J is TRBJ2-3 and V is TRBV7-3; TRBD2 is a possible D gene (6 bases). Germline lookup yields CDR1 SGHTA and CDR2 FQGTGA. The CDR3 runs 17 residues. V was cut by 3 bases and J by 1 base, with 17 bases left in between. The DNA for the CDR3 is TGTGCCAGCAGCTTGGTCGGCGGGAAGGTTCGCACAGATACGCAGTATTTG. Translated: CASSLVGGKVRTDTQYL.

In its sample, this clonotype was seen a few times. The chain recombines TRBV27 with TRBJ2-7; D may be TRBD1 (6 bases). V was shortened by 0 bases and J by 2 bases, with 11 bases between the two germline ends. The CDR3 loop spans 15 amino acids. Per the germline V gene, CDR1 is MNHEY and CDR2 is SMNVEV (reference sequence). DNA for the CDR3: TGTGCCAGCAGTTTATCCCCAACAGGGACCTACGAGCAGTACTTC. This codes for CASSLSPTGTYEQYF.

This clonotype was detected once. The genes are TRBV24-1 and TRBJ2-5; a possible D gene is TRBD1 (5 bases). The CDR3 runs 13 residues. CDR1 is KGHDR, CDR2 SFDVKD, per germline. V shed 5 bases and J shed 4 bases, with 10 bases lying between them. This CDR3 is CATSVGQGETQYF. CDR3 sequence (DNA): TGTGCCACCAGTGTGGGTCAGGGAGAGACCCAGTACTTC.

This clonotype was observed a handful of times. The V call is TRBV27, the J call TRBJ2-7; 8 nucleotides align to TRBD2. The CDR3 loop spans 14 amino acids. After removal of 5 bases from V and 3 bases from J, the junction contained 6 bases not matched to a gene. Germline lookup yields CDR1 MNHEY and CDR2 SMNVEV (reference sequence). CDR3 in amino acids: CASSPRGGDYEQYF. The CDR3 bases are TGTGCCAGCAGTCCCCGGGGGGGGGACTACGAGCAGTACTTC.

This clonotype was observed a few times. This chain joins TRBV6-4 and TRBJ1-2; no clear D. Germline V CDR1 and CDR2: MRHNA, SNTAGT. The V and J ends lost 2 bases and 7 bases respectively, with 11 bases between them. The CDR3 consists of 13 residues. The CDR3 loop reads CASSDPYGSGYTF. For the CDR3, the DNA is TGTGCCAGCAGTGACCCTTATGGTAGTGGCTACACCTTC.

This clonotype was detected once. The chain couples TRBV7-2 to TRBJ1-3; 8 bases line up with TRBD1. Germline V lookup: CDR1 SGHTA, CDR2 FQGNSA. The CDR3 is 18 amino acids. The V gene end was trimmed by 1 base and the J gene end by 3 bases; junction bases not matched to a gene: 11. CDR3 in amino acids: CASSLVGSSGGIGNTIYF. DNA for the CDR3: TGTGCCAGCAGCTTAGTCGGCAGTTCAGGGGGCATTGGAAACACCATATATTTT. Full variable domain (rest looked up from reference TRBV7-2 and TRBJ1-3): GAGVSQSPSNKVTEKGKDVELRCDPISGHTALYWYRQSLGQGLEFLIYFQGNSAPDKSGLPSDRFSAERTGGSVSTLTIQRTQQEDSAVYLCASSLVGSSGGIGNTIYFGEGSWLTVV.

This clonotype was picked up a small number of times. The CDR3 coding sequence is TGCAGCGTTGCTTCTAGCGGGAGCTCCTACAATGAGCAGTTCTTC. This codes for CSVASSGSSYNEQFF. V gene TRBV29-1 combines with J gene TRBJ2-1; 10 nucleotides align to TRBD2. There are 15 residues in the CDR3. Germline trimming cut 4 bases from V and 0 bases from J; bases unmatched to any gene: 3. The germline CDR1 and CDR2 sequences are SQVTM and ANQGSEA.

On this clonotype itself: This likely comes from a read error, as the CDR3 has no conserved phenylalanine or tryptophan at its end. The CDR3 sequence is CASSLEGQVPTEAFL. CDR3 DNA sequence: TGCGCCAGCAGCTTGGAAGGGCAGGTACCCACTGAAGCTTTCCTT. The chain employs TRBV5-1 and TRBJ1-1; unclear D gene. The germline V gene has CDR1 SGHRS and CDR2 YFSETQ. Trimming took 0 bases from V and 4 from J, leaving 13 bases between them. CDR3 length equals 15 residues.

The J gene is TRBJ2-5, the V gene TRBV6-1; 10 bases are shared with TRBD2. The last part of the DNA fits TRBJ2-7 better; the J call may be wrong. The CDR3 is made up of 13 amino acids. Germline V gene data show CDR1 as MNHNS and CDR2 as SASEGT. The CDR3 DNA sequence: TGTGCCAGCACCGGACTAGCGGCTGGCGAGCAGTACTTC. This encodes CASTGLAAGEQYF.

The chain joins TRBV3-1 to TRBJ1-3; D unclear. Germline-derived CDR1 and CDR2 are LGHDT and YNNKEL (reference sequence). This CDR3 has 15 residues. Deletions cut 6 bases from V and 0 bases from J, with 12 bases between. CDR3 region: CASSIRRDSGNTIYF. In DNA, the CDR3 is TGTGCCAGCAGTATAAGACGGGACTCTGGAAACACCATATATTTT. Full variable domain (missing parts from reference TRBV3-1 and TRBJ1-3): DTAVSQTPKYLVTQMGNDKSIKCEQNLGHDTMYWYKQDSKKFLKIMFSYNNKELIINETVPNRFSPKSPDKAHLNLHINSLELGDSAVYFCASSIRRDSGNTIYFGEGSWLTVV.

This clonotype was seen ten or more times. The chain recombines TRBV5-1 with TRBJ1-1, with D unresolved. Germline CDR1 reads SGHRS; CDR2 reads YFSETQ. V dropped 0 bases and J dropped 9 bases, with 15 bases sitting between them. CDR3 length: 14 residues. This chain's CDR3 is CASSLEITVRKAFF. In nucleotides, the CDR3 is TGCGCCAGCAGCTTGGAAATTACAGTCCGGAAAGCTTTCTTT.

The sample holds a few counts of this clonotype. The CDR3 protein is CASSQQGARAIQYF. CDR3 DNA sequence: TGTGCCAGCAGTCAACAGGGGGCACGAGCCATTCAGTACTTC. The chain links TRBV6-2 or TRBV6-3 to TRBJ2-4, with TRBD1 matching 9 bases. The CDR3 has 14 amino acids. V lost 5 bases and J lost 9; bases outside the gene matches: 8. Germline V gene sequence: CDR1 MNHEY, CDR2 SVGEGT.

This chain connects TRBV6-1 to TRBJ2-5; TRBD1 is a possible D gene (5 bases). The V gene's germline CDR1 is MNHNS and CDR2 SASEGT. The CDR3 has 13 residues. V was trimmed by 4 bases and J by 4 bases, leaving 10 bases between them. The CDR3 bases are TGTGCCAGCAGTGTACAGGAAGGAGAGACCCAGTACTTC. As protein: CASSVQEGETQYF.

This clonotype was observed many times. The chain joins TRBV28 to TRBJ2-1; 10 bases are shared with TRBD1. Germline CDR1 is MDHEN and CDR2 is SYDVKM. The CDR3 length is 18 residues. After removal of 4 bases from V and 0 bases from J, the junction contained 9 bases not matched to a gene. This chain's CDR3 is CASSSMTGGGRSYNEQFF. The CDR3 DNA sequence: TGTGCCAGCAGTTCAATGACAGGGGGCGGACGCTCCTACAATGAGCAGTTCTTC.

Turning to this clonotype: A much larger clone differs by one base, so this may be a read error. The chain employs TRBV20-1 and TRBJ2-5; TRBD2 aligns across 7 bases. This CDR3 has 12 residues. Looked up from germline, CDR1 is DFQATT and CDR2 is SNEGSKA (reference sequence). V dropped 3 bases and J dropped 9; count of bases not matched to a gene: 7. DNA for the CDR3: TGCAGTGCTAGGGGGGGGAGGGAGGCCCAGTACTTC. This gives the protein CSARGGREAQYF.

The chain carries TRBV5-1 and TRBJ2-2; D may be TRBD1 (6 bases). The germline V and J ends were trimmed by 4 bases and 1 base, with 11 bases remaining between them. CDR3 length equals 15 residues. Germline CDR1 is SGHRS and CDR2 is YFSETQ. The CDR3 sequence: CASSPGQKNTGELFF. The CDR3 nucleotides read TGCGCCAGCAGCCCCGGACAGAAGAACACCGGGGAGCTGTTTTTT. The entire variable domain, with the rest obtained from reference TRBV5-1 and TRBJ2-2, is as follows: KAGVTQTPRYLIKTRGQQVTLSCSPISGHRSVSWYQQTPGQGLQFLFEYFSETQRNKGNFPGRFSGRQFSNSRSEMNVSTLELGDSALYLCASSPGQKNTGELFFGEGSRLTVL.

This rearrangement joins TRBV7-8 to TRBJ2-3; possible D gene TRBD2, 6 bases. This CDR3 spans 14 amino acids. V lost 3 bases to trimming and J lost 6 bases, with 13 bases between them. From germline, CDR1 is SGHVS and CDR2 FQNEAQ. The CDR3 DNA reads TGTGCCAGCAGCTTTTCGGGAGCCTGGGATACGCAGTATTTT. This codes for CASSFSGAWDTQYF.

The chain links TRBV2 to TRBJ2-1; 7 nucleotides match TRBD1. The CDR3 extends over 15 amino acids. Losses at the gene ends were 3 bases for V and 1 base for J; bases not matched to a gene: 3. Germline V gene lookup returns CDR1 SNHLY and CDR2 FYNNEI. DNA for the CDR3: TGTGCCAGCAGTGATGAGGGACAGTCCTACAATGAGCAGTTCTTC. Encoded protein: CASSDEGQSYNEQFF.

The chain recombines TRBV5-1 with TRBJ2-5; TRBD2 agrees at 7 bases. Trimming cost V 4 bases and J 4 bases; bases outside gene matches: 7. CDR1 and CDR2 from the germline V gene are SGHRS and YFSETQ. This CDR3 has 14 amino acids. The CDR3 bases are TGCGCCAGCAGCAGAGGACTAGAGGGAGAGACCCAGTACTTC. It is translated as CASSRGLEGETQYF.